One and the same sample provided the 28 T cell receptor beta chains below, sequenced in a study of STAT5B mutations in CD4+ large granular lymphocyte leukemia. TCRdb's copy holds only in-frame clones and misses some; the assay was immunoSEQ multiplex PCR. This sample has around 10,000 clones, with approximately 80% found just once. The sample comprised PBMCs. The source of these receptors is a man between 60 and 75 years old with CD4+ T-cell large granular lymphocyte leukemia.

The V call is TRBV6-5, the J call TRBJ2-5; 9 bases agree with TRBD1. The V gene end was trimmed by 10 bases and the J gene end by 5 bases; junction bases not matched to a gene: 11. Germline values: CDR1 MNHEY, CDR2 SVGAGI. CDR3 length equals 14 residues. The CDR3 DNA reads TGTGCCACCAACAGGGGGCGCTTAAGTGAGACCCAGTACTTC. It is translated as CATNRGRLSETQYF.

The CDR3 DNA is TGTGCCAGCAGTCCTACCAAGGGAGACCAGCCCCAGCATTTT. Its translation: CASSPTKGDQPQHF. The chain has TRBV28 and TRBJ1-5; D is unclear. The V gene lost 5 bases and the J gene lost 7 bases, with 15 bases spanning the gap. The CDR3 is 14 residues long. Per germline, CDR1 MDHEN and CDR2 SYDVKM. The whole variable domain, filled in from reference TRBV28 and TRBJ1-5, reads DVKVTQSSRYLVKRTGEKVFLECVQDMDHENMFWYRQDPGLGLRLIYFSYDVKMKEKGDIPEGYSVSREKKERFSLILESASTNQTSMYLCASSPTKGDQPQHFGDGTRLSIL.

The chain employs TRBV7-2 and TRBJ2-7; no firm D call. This CDR3 contains 15 residues. The ends were cut back, 3 bases at V and 2 bases at J, with 14 bases in the middle. Germline V CDR1 and CDR2: SGHTA, FQGNSA. The CDR3 coding sequence is TGTGCCAGCAGCTTGGGGTCAGGAAGCGCCTACGAGCAGTACTTC. Its protein is CASSLGSGSAYEQYF. The complete variable domain, with remaining parts taken from reference TRBV7-2 and TRBJ2-7, reads GAGVSQSPSNKVTEKGKDVELRCDPISGHTALYWYRQSLGQGLEFLIYFQGNSAPDKSGLPSDRFSAERTGGSVSTLTIQRTQQEDSAVYLCASSLGSGSAYEQYFGPGTRLTVT.

This clone ranks as medium-sized. This chain connects TRBV9 to TRBJ1-2; D is possibly TRBD1 (6 bases). Germline assignment: CDR1 SGDLS and CDR2 YYNGEE. There are 15 residues in the CDR3. Trimming shortened V by 0 bases and J by 8 bases, and 17 bases separated the two germline ends. The CDR3 nucleotides are TGTGCCAGCAGCGTAGGAGGAGGGGGGATTGGGGGCTACACCTTC. Residues: CASSVGGGGIGGYTF.

This chain links TRBV6-5 with TRBJ2-7, with 13 nucleotides matching TRBD2. The CDR3 has 15 residues. CDR1 MNHEY and CDR2 SVGAGI come from the germline V gene. With 6 bases clipped from V and 2 bases from J, the junction kept 4 bases outside the gene matches. The CDR3: CASSTGLAGAYEQYF. Here the CDR3 DNA reads TGTGCCAGCAGCACCGGACTAGCGGGAGCCTACGAGCAGTACTTC.

The chain couples TRBV2 to TRBJ1-2; D gene uncertain. Germline values: CDR1 SNHLY, CDR2 FYNNEI. The CDR3 is 12 amino acids. The V and J ends lost 1 base and 3 bases respectively, with 3 bases between them. CDR3 protein: CASSEGDYGYTF. The CDR3 DNA sequence: TGTGCCAGCAGTGAAGGGGACTATGGCTACACCTTC. Based on the CDR3 plus reference TRBV2 and TRBJ1-2, the full variable domain is EPEVTQTPSHQVTQMGQEVILRCVPISNHLYFYWYRQILGQKVEFLVSFYNNEISEKSEIFDDQFSVERPDGSNFTLKIRSTKLEDSAMYFCASSEGDYGYTFGSGTRLTVV.

V is TRBV11-2 and J is TRBJ2-3; 10 bases align to TRBD2. The CDR3 extends over 14 amino acids. V was pared by 5 bases and J by 5 bases, with 4 bases of the junction left unmatched. Germline CDR1 SGHAT, CDR2 FQNNGV. The CDR3 coding sequence is TGTGCCAGCAGCACCCGACTAGCGGGAGATACGCAGTATTTT. Its translation is CASSTRLAGDTQYF. The entire variable domain, with the rest obtained from reference TRBV11-2 and TRBJ2-3, is as follows: EAGVAQSPRYKIIEKRQSVAFWCNPISGHATLYWYQQILGQGPKLLIQFQNNGVVDDSQLPKDRFSAERLKGVDSTLKIQPAKLEDSAVYLCASSTRLAGDTQYFGPGTRLTVL.

V is TRBV4-2 and J is TRBJ1-4, with 7 nucleotides matching TRBD1. Germline CDR1 reads LGHNA; CDR2 reads YNFKEQ. The junction had 14 bases not matched to a gene; V was cut back by 0 bases and J by 7 bases. CDR3 length: 18 residues. The CDR3 DNA sequence: TGTGCCAGCAGCCAAGATTTAATGGCGGGACAGATTTTTGAAAAACTGTTTTTT. Its translation is CASSQDLMAGQIFEKLFF.

This clone turned up a few times. This sequence joins TRBV19 and TRBJ2-7, with 8 bases fitting TRBD2. The V gene end was trimmed by 3 bases and the J gene end by 3 bases; junction bases not matched to a gene: 7. Germline V CDR1 and CDR2: LNHDA, SQIVND (reference sequence). CDR3 length: 15 amino acids. The CDR3 loop is CASSILGTSLYEQYF. CDR3 bases: TGTGCCAGTAGTATCCTCGGGACTAGTCTCTACGAGCAGTACTTC.

CDR3 sequence (DNA): TGTGCCAGCAGCTTTATGGGGGCGAACACCGGGGAGCTGTTTTTT. Residues: CASSFMGANTGELFF. The chain is built from TRBV7-9 and TRBJ2-2; D tentatively fits TRBD1 or TRBD2 (5 bases each). The CDR3 covers 15 residues. Per the germline V gene, CDR1 is SEHNR and CDR2 is FQNEAQ (reference sequence). The ends were cut back, 3 bases at V and 0 bases at J, with 8 bases in the middle.

The chain has TRBV18 and TRBJ2-5, with 16 bases aligning to TRBD2. The germline CDR1 and CDR2 sequences are KGHSH and LQKENI. Unmatched junction bases numbered 6, after V lost 0 bases and J lost 8 bases. The length of the CDR3 is 17 residues. The CDR3 DNA reads as TGTGCCAGCTCACCACCGGGACTAGCGGGAGGGCCCGGAACCCAGTACTTC. It yields the protein CASSPPGLAGGPGTQYF.

V gene TRBV30 combines with J gene TRBJ1-1, with unresolved D. V gave up 7 bases and J gave up 5 bases, with 11 bases separating them. The CDR3 is 11 residues long. Germline V gene sequence: CDR1 GTSNPN, CDR2 SVGIG (reference sequence). The CDR3 sequence is CAYRLGTEAFF. The CDR3 region has the DNA TGTGCCTACCGGCTGGGGACTGAAGCTTTCTTT.

The genes are TRBV6-5 and TRBJ2-7; D possibly uses TRBD1 or TRBD2 (5 bases each). This CDR3 comprises 13 residues. The V gene's germline CDR1 is MNHEY and CDR2 SVGAGI. Trimming took 5 bases from V and 2 from J, leaving 10 bases between them. For the CDR3, the DNA is TGTGCCAGCAGTCTAGGGGAGACCTACGAGCAGTACTTC. Translated: CASSLGETYEQYF.

The chain uses TRBV9 and TRBJ2-5; perhaps D is TRBD1 or TRBD2 (7 bases each). Per germline, CDR1 SGDLS and CDR2 YYNGEE. This CDR3 is built from 16 residues. V dropped 0 bases and J dropped 4 bases, with 16 bases sitting between them. The CDR3 DNA is TGTGCCAGCAGCGTAGGGGAGGGGGCTTCGAGAGAGACCCAGTACTTC. Translated, it gives CASSVGEGASRETQYF.

J is TRBJ2-2 and V is TRBV7-3; 11 bases are shared with TRBD1. There are 15 residues in the CDR3. The V gene end was trimmed by 4 bases and the J gene end by 5 bases; junction bases not matched to a gene: 3. CDR1 is SGHTA, CDR2 FQGTGA, per germline. In DNA, the CDR3 is TGTGCCAGCAGCTCCGGGACAGGGGGTACCGGGGAGCTGTTTTTT. This codes for CASSSGTGGTGELFF.

V gene TRBV30 combines with J gene TRBJ1-2; TRBD1 matches at 7 bases. Germline trimming cut 4 bases from V and 4 bases from J; bases unmatched to any gene: 12. CDR3 length: 15 amino acids. Germline loops: CDR1 GTSNPN, CDR2 SVGIG (reference sequence). The CDR3 here is CAWTRSLGTAYGYTF. Here the CDR3 DNA reads TGTGCCTGGACCCGGTCTCTAGGGACAGCCTATGGCTACACCTTC.

This clone was recorded a few times. The chain employs TRBV29-1 and TRBJ1-3; weak D call: TRBD1 (5 bases). The germline V gene encodes CDR1 SQVTM and CDR2 ANQGSEA. V was shortened by 5 bases and J by 0 bases, with 14 bases between the two germline ends. The CDR3 is made up of 15 amino acids. CDR3 DNA: TGCAGCGTTCGTGACAGTCTCAACTCTGGAAACACCATATATTTT. Its protein is CSVRDSLNSGNTIYF.

V and J are TRBV27 and TRBJ2-3; TRBD2 agrees at 13 bases. J lost 8 bases, V lost 3 bases, and 2 bases had no gene match. Germline CDR1 is MNHEY and CDR2 is SMNVEV (reference sequence). This CDR3 spans 14 amino acids. CDR3 amino acids: CASSFGTSGITQYF. Here the CDR3 DNA reads TGTGCCAGCAGTTTCGGGACTAGCGGGATTACGCAGTATTTT.

The genes are TRBV11-3 and TRBJ2-2; 12 nucleotides line up with TRBD2. The CDR3 has 17 amino acids. Germline V CDR1 and CDR2: SGHNT, YENEEA. V was pared by 4 bases and J by 3 bases, with 6 bases of the junction left unmatched. In DNA, the CDR3 is TGTGCCAGCAGCTCTCGGACTAGCGGGATTGACACCGGGGAGCTGTTTTTT. This encodes CASSSRTSGIDTGELFF.

The V call is TRBV7-3, the J call TRBJ2-5; 8 bases agree with TRBD1. Germline V gives CDR1 SGHTA, CDR2 FQGTGA. The V segment lost 4 bases and the J segment 10 bases; nucleotides outside the gene matches: 8. The CDR3 spans 13 residues. In DNA form, the CDR3 reads TGTGCCAGCAGCTACCAGGGGGCGCAAAACCAGTACTTC. Translation: CASSYQGAQNQYF.

The rearrangement uses TRBV25-1 and TRBJ1-4; TRBD1 matches at 10 bases. Germline assignment: CDR1 MGHDK and CDR2 SYGVNS. CDR3 length equals 18 residues. Trimming removed 0 bases from V and 6 bases from J; junction bases left unmatched: 10. Written as DNA, the CDR3 is TGTGCCAGCAGTGAATACTCGTCGCGGGGACAGGGGCATGAAAAACTGTTTTTT. Protein product: CASSEYSSRGQGHEKLFF.

The gene calls are TRBV27 and TRBJ1-4, with 7 bases lining up with TRBD1. Germline values: CDR1 MNHEY, CDR2 SMNVEV (reference sequence). The CDR3 is 15 residues long. The trim removed 1 base at V and 3 bases at J, leaving 2 bases unmatched. The CDR3 region has the DNA TGTGCCAGCAGTTTATATGGGACAGCTAATGAAAAACTGTTTTTT. Translation gives CASSLYGTANEKLFF.

This sequence joins TRBV6-4 and TRBJ2-1, with 8 positions matching TRBD2. With 3 bases clipped from V and 5 bases from J, the junction kept 6 bases outside the gene matches. The CDR3 is made up of 15 amino acids. The V gene's germline CDR1 is MRHNA and CDR2 SNTAGT. In DNA form, the CDR3 reads TGTGCCAGCAGTGAGGGGCTAGCGGGTGACAATGAGCAGTTCTTC. Translation gives CASSEGLAGDNEQFF.

V usage is TRBV21-1 and J usage is TRBJ1-4; TRBD1 was called by the table and not checked on the DNA. TRBV21-1 is reported as a pseudogene. This CDR3 is built from 17 residues. CDR3 coding DNA: TGTGCCAGCAGCAAAACCTGCCGGAGGACAGGGAATGAAAAACTGTTTTTT. Its translation is CASSKTCRRTGNEKLFF.

Here the CDR3 reads CASSQDWGGVRTQYF. The CDR3 nucleotides read TGCGCCAGCAGCCAAGATTGGGGCGGGGTCAGGACCCAGTACTTC. The chain has TRBV4-3 and TRBJ2-5, with a possible D match to TRBD2 (6 bases). The germline V and J ends were trimmed by 0 bases and 7 bases, with 15 bases remaining between them. There are 15 residues in the CDR3. From germline, CDR1 is LGHNA and CDR2 YSLEER.

The table lists this clone with a few counts. J is TRBJ1-1 and V is TRBV5-1; 9 positions match TRBD1. This CDR3 has 15 amino acids. From germline, CDR1 is SGHRS and CDR2 YFSETQ. V lost 5 bases to trimming and J lost 3 bases; unmatched junction nucleotides: 8. The DNA for the CDR3 is TGCGCCAGCAGGTCACAGGGGGCGCGGGACACTGAAGCTTTCTTT. Its protein product is CASRSQGARDTEAFF.

The rearrangement uses TRBV6-1 and TRBJ2-7, with 12 bases matching TRBD2. The germline V gene has CDR1 MNHNS and CDR2 SASEGT. V lost 4 bases, J lost 4 bases, and 5 bases stayed unmatched. This CDR3 spans 15 amino acids. For the CDR3, the DNA is TGTGCCAGCAGTGCGACTAGCGGGAGCAAATACGAGCAGTACTTC. Translated, it gives CASSATSGSKYEQYF.

The table lists this clone with a count of one. The rearrangement links TRBV27 to TRBJ1-5, with TRBD1 matching 7 bases. This CDR3 is 14 amino acids long. CDR1 MNHEY and CDR2 SMNVEV come from the germline V gene (reference sequence). Trimming cost V 6 bases and J 2 bases; bases outside gene matches: 4. The CDR3 sequence is CASRTTGGNQPQHF. CDR3 in DNA: TGTGCCAGCAGAACAACAGGGGGCAATCAGCCCCAGCATTTT.